The 8 T cell receptor beta chains given below trace back to one sample, sequenced in a study of T cell repertoires in cytomegalovirus infection. MiXCR, applied by TCRdb to the reads, yields one record per CDR3 protein. Of about 180,000 distinct CDR3 sequences in the sample, roughly 15% were seen once. Input material: CD8+ T cells from PBMCs. These receptors originate from a human donor in good health (CMV status not recorded). Some clones in this sample may be carry-over from other donors' samples.

The rearrangement links TRBV5-1 to TRBJ2-7, with D unclear. CDR1 is SGHRS, CDR2 YFSETQ, per germline. The V end was cut by 3 bases, the J end by 6 bases, with 10 bases between. The CDR3 runs to 12 residues. The CDR3 DNA follows: TGCGCCAGCAGCTGGAGCACGGGCGAGCAGTACTTC. Translation gives CASSWSTGEQYF.

V gene TRBV6-1 combines with J gene TRBJ2-3; D possibly corresponds to TRBD1 (5 bases). CDR1 and CDR2 from the germline V gene are MNHNS and SASEGT. The length of the CDR3 is 14 residues. V was clipped by 3 bases and J by 2 bases, with 9 bases between them. The CDR3 region is CASSEGPDTDTQYF. The CDR3 DNA follows: TGTGCCAGCAGTGAGGGGCCAGACACAGATACGCAGTATTTT.

This clonotype was seen only a few times. The chain joins TRBV7-2 to TRBJ1-6; perhaps TRBD1 as D (6 bases). Germline V CDR1 and CDR2: SGHTA, FQGNSA. V was clipped by 6 bases and J by 7 bases, with 19 bases between them. The CDR3 totals 16 residues. The CDR3 loop reads CASSLDPGDTNSPLHF. CDR3 bases: TGTGCCAGCAGTCTCGACCCCGGGGACACGAATTCACCCCTCCACTTT.

This clonotype was found many times. This sequence joins TRBV7-2 and TRBJ1-3; 10 nucleotides agree with TRBD1. The length of the CDR3 is 16 residues. Germline CDR1 and CDR2: SGHTA and FQGNSA. J was trimmed by 4 bases and V by 5 bases; bases with no gene match: 8. CDR3 in DNA: TGTGCCAGCAGCCCGGGACAGGGGCGAACGGGAAACACCATATATTTT. Amino acid sequence: CASSPGQGRTGNTIYF.

This clonotype showed up just a few times. V usage is TRBV6-6 and J usage is TRBJ1-5; 7 nucleotides align to TRBD1. The V gene end was trimmed by 2 bases and the J gene end by 4 bases; junction bases not matched to a gene: 5. The V gene's germline CDR1 is MNHNY and CDR2 SVGAGI (reference sequence). The CDR3 consists of 15 residues. CDR3 nucleotides: TGTGCCAGCAGTTACGATGGGACAGTAAATCAGCCCCAGCATTTT. Its translation: CASSYDGTVNQPQHF.

V usage is TRBV25-1 and J usage is TRBJ1-1; D remains unclear. Germline V gene lookup returns CDR1 MGHDK and CDR2 SYGVNS. The CDR3 is 13 residues long. The V gene lost 7 bases and the J gene lost 8 bases, with 17 bases spanning the gap. The CDR3 loop is CASTWDIISEAFF. Written as DNA, the CDR3 is TGTGCCAGCACCTGGGATATAATTTCCGAAGCTTTCTTT.

This clonotype was counted a few times. The V call is TRBV20-1, the J call TRBJ2-1, with D unclear. V lost 5 bases and J 0 bases, leaving 14 bases between the germline ends. CDR1 is DFQATT, CDR2 SNEGSKA, per germline (reference sequence). This CDR3 has 15 residues. CDR3 residues: CSAATPSVSYNEQFF. The CDR3 DNA sequence: TGCAGTGCTGCTACACCCAGTGTCTCCTACAATGAGCAGTTCTTC.

In its sample, this clonotype was seen a few times. DNA for the CDR3: TGTGCCAGCAGTTCGCATGGGGAAAGCAATCAGCCCCAGCATTTT. This translates into CASSSHGESNQPQHF. The rearrangement joins TRBV28 to TRBJ1-5, with D unclear. The germline CDR1 and CDR2 sequences are MDHEN and SYDVKM. The CDR3 sequence is 15 residues long. The V end lost 4 bases, the J end lost 1 base, and 11 bases lay between the germline ends. Combining the CDR3 with reference TRBV28 and TRBJ1-5 gives the whole variable domain DVKVTQSSRYLVKRTGEKVFLECVQDMDHENMFWYRQDPGLGLRLIYFSYDVKMKEKGDIPEGYSVSREKKERFSLILESASTNQTSMYLCASSSHGESNQPQHFGDGTRLSIL.